A single sample is the source of the 25 T cell receptor beta chains below, sequenced in a study of OX40 agonist ivuxolimab in advanced cancers. Profiling relied on immunoSEQ multiplex PCR, and the TCRdb table lists in-frame clones only, not all of them. Among 30,000 or so clones, 80% to 85% were seen once, and the ten largest hold less than 25%. Sequenced here: CD4+ or CD8+ T cells sorted from blood, sampled in a trial of the OX40 agonist ivuxolimab. The receptor set was obtained from an adult with an advanced solid tumor such as melanoma, head and neck, liver or kidney cancer.

The chain links TRBV30 to TRBJ1-5; D is perhaps TRBD1 (5 bases). Deletions cut 3 bases from V and 2 bases from J, with 5 bases between. The CDR3 spans 12 residues. Per germline, CDR1 GTSNPN and CDR2 SVGIG (reference sequence). In DNA, the CDR3 is TGTGCCTGGAGCAGGGGCAATCAGCCCCAGCATTTT. The encoded protein is CAWSRGNQPQHF.

The rearrangement uses TRBV5-1 and TRBJ2-7; D call uncertain. Trimming removed 0 bases from V and 6 bases from J, with 13 bases in between. The germline gives CDR1 SGHRS, CDR2 YFSETQ. The CDR3 loop spans 14 amino acids. This chain's CDR3 is CASSLGSGPVEQYF. The CDR3 bases are TGCGCCAGCAGCTTGGGCTCGGGCCCTGTCGAGCAGTACTTC.

CDR3 coding DNA: TGCGCCAGCAGCCAAGAAGGGGGCTTACCCCAAGAGACCCAGTACTTC. This encodes CASSQEGGLPQETQYF. The J gene is TRBJ2-5, the V gene TRBV4-1; 7 bases line up with TRBD1. The CDR3 consists of 16 residues. Trimming at V came to 0 bases and at J to 1 base, leaving 5 bases not matched to a gene. Germline V gene data show CDR1 as MGHRA and CDR2 as YSYEKL.

The V gene is TRBV4-1, the J gene TRBJ1-2, with a weak D call TRBD1 (6 bases). Germline V gene sequence: CDR1 MGHRA, CDR2 YSYEKL. The CDR3 runs 13 residues. V was pared by 3 bases and J by 8 bases, with 13 bases between. CDR3 in DNA: TGCGCCAGCAGCCAGGCCGGACAGCGGGGCTACACCTTC. It is translated as CASSQAGQRGYTF.

The gene calls are TRBV27 and TRBJ2-7, with D perhaps assigned TRBD1 or TRBD2 (5 bases each). The CDR3 extends over 14 amino acids. V was trimmed by 3 bases and J by 2 bases, leaving 11 bases between them. In germline, CDR1 is MNHEY, CDR2 SMNVEV (reference sequence). The CDR3 DNA follows: TGTGCCAGCAGTTTCAGGGAGATGCCCTACGAGCAGTACTTC. It yields the protein CASSFREMPYEQYF.

The chain has TRBV13 and TRBJ2-3, with D tentatively TRBD1 (5 bases). V gave up 4 bases and J gave up 5 bases, with 16 bases separating them. The CDR3 has 15 amino acids. The germline CDR1 and CDR2 sequences are PRHDT and FYEKMQ (reference sequence). The CDR3 DNA is TGTGCCAGCAGCTCAAGACAGTCCCTAATAGATACGCAGTATTTT. Translated: CASSSRQSLIDTQYF.

The chain uses TRBV6-4 and TRBJ2-1; the match to TRBD2 covers 12 bases. Germline V gene data show CDR1 as MRHNA and CDR2 as SNTAGT. The trim removed 3 bases at V and 4 bases at J, leaving 1 base unmatched. The CDR3 runs 15 residues. The CDR3 region is CASSETSGGYNEQFF. DNA for the CDR3: TGTGCCAGCAGTGAGACTAGCGGGGGTTACAATGAGCAGTTCTTC.

The rearrangement uses TRBV28 and TRBJ1-5; D uncertain. The CDR3 totals 14 residues. The germline gives CDR1 MDHEN, CDR2 SYDVKM. V was pared by 2 bases and J by 5 bases, with 10 bases between. The CDR3 sequence is CASSLRSTYQPQHF. In DNA form, the CDR3 reads TGTGCCAGCAGTTTAAGGAGCACTTATCAGCCCCAGCATTTT. The variable domain in full, completed from reference TRBV28 and TRBJ1-5, reads DVKVTQSSRYLVKRTGEKVFLECVQDMDHENMFWYRQDPGLGLRLIYFSYDVKMKEKGDIPEGYSVSREKKERFSLILESASTNQTSMYLCASSLRSTYQPQHFGDGTRLSIL.

The chain has TRBV7-9 and TRBJ2-3; 12 bases line up with TRBD2. With V trimmed by 3 bases and J by 2 bases, 6 bases remained unmatched. The germline V gene encodes CDR1 SEHNR and CDR2 FQNEAQ (reference sequence). This CDR3 has 17 amino acids. The CDR3 bases are TGTGCCAGCAGCTTTCTCGGACTAGCGGGGTTCACAGATACGCAGTATTTT. Translated, it gives CASSFLGLAGFTDTQYF.

The chain employs TRBV7-3 and TRBJ2-3, with unresolved D. Germline V gives CDR1 SGHTA, CDR2 FQGTGA. Between the trimmed V and J ends, which lost 5 bases and 2 bases, there was a span of 2 bases. The CDR3 is 11 residues long. The CDR3 loop reads CASSLTDTQYF. The CDR3 DNA reads TGTGCCAGCAGCCTCACAGATACGCAGTATTTT. The full variable domain, in which reference TRBV7-3 and TRBJ2-3 provide the parts outside the CDR3, is GAGVSQTPSNKVTEKGKYVELRCDPISGHTALYWYRQSLGQGPEFLIYFQGTGAADDSGLPNDRFFAVRPEGSVSTLKIQRTERGDSAVYLCASSLTDTQYFGPGTRLTVL.

This clone has more than one count but fewer than ten. The genes are TRBV29-1 and TRBJ2-1; D remains ambiguous. The CDR3 loop spans 13 amino acids. The V gene's germline CDR1 is SQVTM and CDR2 ANQGSEA. The V gene lost 6 bases and the J gene lost 6 bases, with 15 bases spanning the gap. The CDR3 sequence is CSVVASPSNEQFF. The DNA for the CDR3 is TGCAGCGTAGTAGCAAGCCCCAGCAATGAGCAGTTCTTC.

The chain carries TRBV6-6 and TRBJ1-2, with no clear D. This CDR3 contains 15 residues. V shed 7 bases and J shed 2 bases, with 17 bases lying between them. From germline, CDR1 is MNHNY and CDR2 SVGAGI (reference sequence). The CDR3 DNA reads TGTGCCAGCACCCCCCCAGGCAGCGGAAACTATGGCTACACCTTC. Translated, it gives CASTPPGSGNYGYTF.

V gene TRBV7-9 combines with J gene TRBJ2-5; the D gene is possibly TRBD1 (8 bases). This CDR3 contains 14 residues. Per the germline V gene, CDR1 is SEHNR and CDR2 is FQNEAQ (reference sequence). Deletions cut 5 bases from V and 5 bases from J, with 15 bases between. The CDR3 reads CASSTTGGGETQYF. Here the CDR3 DNA reads TGTGCCAGCAGCACAACAGGGGGAGGGGAGACCCAGTACTTC. The entire variable domain, with the rest obtained from reference TRBV7-9 and TRBJ2-5, is as follows: DTGVSQNPRHKITKRGQNVTFRCDPISEHNRLYWYRQTLGQGPEFLTYFQNEAQLEKSRLLSDRFSAERPKGSFSTLEIQRTEQGDSAMYLCASSTTGGGETQYFGPGTRLLVL.

The V and J genes are TRBV4-1 and TRBJ2-2, with no clear D. V dropped 4 bases and J dropped 15 bases, with 12 bases sitting between them. CDR3 length: 11 residues. Germline V gene lookup returns CDR1 MGHRA and CDR2 YSYEKL. Here the CDR3 DNA reads TGCGCCAGCAGCCTTGGTCAGGTTTTGTTTTTT. This encodes CASSLGQVLFF.

Here the CDR3 reads CASSLGRDLSGNTIYF. The CDR3 DNA sequence: TGTGCCAGCAGCTTAGGAAGAGACCTCTCTGGAAACACCATATATTTT. V usage is TRBV7-9 and J usage is TRBJ1-3, with unresolved D. Trimming cost V 1 base and J 0 bases, with 10 bases left between them. Germline CDR1 reads SEHNR; CDR2 reads FQNEAQ (reference sequence). The CDR3 totals 16 residues.

The rearrangement links TRBV29-1 to TRBJ2-1, with 8 bases identical to TRBD2. V lost 3 bases to trimming and J lost 7 bases; unmatched junction nucleotides: 8. Germline V gives CDR1 SQVTM, CDR2 ANQGSEA. This CDR3 spans 14 amino acids. The CDR3 coding sequence is TGCAGCGTTGATCGGGTCCCGGGGGGGAATGAGCAGTTCTTC. It codes for CSVDRVPGGNEQFF.

As regards this clone: Germline is not matched at one junction end, which may reflect a read error. DNA for the CDR3: TGCGCCAGCCGCTTTGGGGAGACCCAGTACTTC. Protein: CASRFGETQYF. The chain links TRBV5-1 to TRBJ2-5; the D is unclear. The CDR3 is made up of 11 amino acids. Germline V gene lookup returns CDR1 SGHRS and CDR2 YFSETQ.

This clone has only one observation. J is TRBJ1-1 and V is TRBV10-3; D perhaps matches TRBD1 (5 bases). This CDR3 is built from 13 residues. Per germline, CDR1 ENHRY and CDR2 SYGVKD. The ends were cut back, 0 bases at V and 8 bases at J, with 10 bases in the middle. DNA of the CDR3: TGTGCCATCAGTGAGTCGAAGGGGATAGAAGCTTTCTTT. Translating it yields CAISESKGIEAFF.

This clone occurred a few times. The chain combines TRBV11-2 with TRBJ2-3; D might be TRBD2 (6 bases). CDR3 size: 17 residues. Germline CDR1 is SGHAT and CDR2 is FQNNGV. Trimming shortened V by 5 bases and J by 2 bases, and 20 bases separated the two germline ends. The CDR3, as DNA: TGTGCCAGCAGCCTTTGGGGGGACGCTAGTTCCACAGATACGCAGTATTTT. It yields the protein CASSLWGDASSTDTQYF.

This chain uses TRBV4-1 with TRBJ2-7; a weak D match, TRBD2 (7 bases). CDR3 length equals 17 residues. CDR1 MGHRA and CDR2 YSYEKL come from the germline V gene. V was cut by 1 base and J by 0 bases, with 16 bases left in between. Written as DNA, the CDR3 is TGCGCCAGCAGCCAAGTATTTGAGGGGGGGCACTCCTACGAGCAGTACTTC. Its translation is CASSQVFEGGHSYEQYF.

J is TRBJ2-6 and V is TRBV30; no reliable D call. V lost 1 base, J lost 3 bases, and 1 base lay in between. The CDR3 length is 12 residues. Germline CDR1 GTSNPN, CDR2 SVGIG (reference sequence). The CDR3 DNA is TGTGCCTGGAGTGATGGGGCCAACGTCCTGACTTTC. Amino acids: CAWSDGANVLTF.

The chain uses TRBV27 and TRBJ1-2; 8 bases map to TRBD1. CDR1 is MNHEY and CDR2 is SMNVEV in the germline V gene (reference sequence). The CDR3 consists of 15 residues. V lost 5 bases to trimming and J lost 8 bases; unmatched junction nucleotides: 13. The CDR3 sequence is CASSLSGGGLFGYTF. Here the CDR3 DNA reads TGTGCCAGCAGTCTCTCAGGGGGCGGCTTGTTCGGCTACACCTTC.

This chain connects TRBV15 to TRBJ2-5, with unresolved D. The germline CDR1 and CDR2 sequences are LNHNV and YYDKDF (reference sequence). Trimming left V 3 bases short and J 5 bases short, with 19 bases between. This CDR3 region has 16 residues. The CDR3 bases are TGTGCCACCAGCAGTCGGTGGCAGCTCGAACGGGAGACCCAGTACTTC. Amino acids: CATSSRWQLERETQYF.

The rearrangement links TRBV7-2 to TRBJ2-7, with 12 bases fitting TRBD2. V trimming: 5 bases; J trimming: 5 bases; junction bases outside the gene matches: 7. Germline CDR1 is SGHTA and CDR2 is FQGNSA. This CDR3 contains 15 residues. This CDR3 is CASSLTSGRYDEQYF. CDR3 sequence (DNA): TGTGCCAGCAGCCTAACTAGCGGGAGGTATGACGAGCAGTACTTC. Together with reference TRBV7-2 and TRBJ2-7, the CDR3 gives the full variable domain: GAGVSQSPSNKVTEKGKDVELRCDPISGHTALYWYRQSLGQGLEFLIYFQGNSAPDKSGLPSDRFSAERTGGSVSTLTIQRTQQEDSAVYLCASSLTSGRYDEQYFGPGTRLTVT.

The chain employs TRBV6-1 and TRBJ1-5; D is unclear. Trimming left V 7 bases short and J 2 bases short, with 15 bases between. Germline V gives CDR1 MNHNS, CDR2 SASEGT. This CDR3 has 15 amino acids. CDR3 in DNA: TGTGCCAGCACGTGGGCGGGTCTGGGCAATCAGCCCCAGCATTTT. Amino acids: CASTWAGLGNQPQHF.